Presented here are 29 T cell receptor beta chains from one specimen sequenced in a study of cytomegalovirus exposure and HLA in healthy donors. The PCR employed 60 Vbeta primers together with 13 Jbeta primers. Method: immunoSEQ multiplex PCR; TCRdb's copy keeps in-frame clones and lacks some. The sample gives 200,000 to 250,000 clones, approximately 88% of which show up once; roughly 0.7% is in the top ten. Sequencing used PBMCs. These receptors were obtained from a boy aged 2 to 9 in good health and CMV-seronegative.

The chain recombines TRBV19 with TRBJ1-4, with 7 bases aligning to TRBD1. The germline CDR1 and CDR2 sequences are LNHDA and SQIVND (reference sequence). This CDR3 is built from 12 residues. V lost 5 bases, J lost 7 bases, and 1 base stayed unmatched. The CDR3 sequence: CASSWTGEKLFF. In DNA form, the CDR3 reads TGTGCCAGTAGTTGGACAGGTGAAAAACTGTTTTTT.

The gene calls are TRBV10-3 and TRBJ2-7, with a weak D call TRBD1 (5 bases). Per germline, CDR1 ENHRY and CDR2 SYGVKD. This CDR3 has 16 amino acids. V lost 0 bases and J lost 2, with 14 bases in between. CDR3 DNA: TGTGCCATCAGTGAGTCGGGTAAGACAGAAGCCTACGAGCAGTACTTC. Protein sequence: CAISESGKTEAYEQYF.

The chain has TRBV27 and TRBJ1-2; D call uncertain. CDR1 and CDR2 from the germline V gene are MNHEY and SMNVEV (reference sequence). The CDR3 totals 13 residues. Between the trimmed V and J ends, which lost 0 bases and 4 bases, there was a span of 6 bases. CDR3 in DNA: TGTGCCAGCAGTTTATCCAGGTCCTATGGCTACACCTTC. Translated, it gives CASSLSRSYGYTF.

The chain carries TRBV6-1 and TRBJ1-3; the match to TRBD1 covers 12 bases. V trimming: 2 bases; J trimming: 2 bases; junction bases outside the gene matches: 4. This CDR3 is built from 17 residues. Germline V gene data show CDR1 as MNHNS and CDR2 as SASEGT. The CDR3 spells CASSEYGTGGTGNTIYF. CDR3 DNA sequence: TGTGCCAGCAGTGAATACGGGACAGGGGGCACTGGAAACACCATATATTTT.

The chain employs TRBV27 and TRBJ2-7; 11 nucleotides agree with TRBD2. CDR1 and CDR2 (germline): MNHEY, SMNVEV (reference sequence). This CDR3 is built from 16 residues. The V and J ends lost 6 bases and 1 base, in that order; junction bases with no gene match: 8. The CDR3 sequence is CASRLGLAAPSYEQYF. CDR3 bases: TGTGCCAGCAGACTGGGACTAGCGGCACCTTCCTACGAGCAGTACTTC.

This sequence joins TRBV9 and TRBJ1-2, with a weak D call TRBD1 (5 bases). The CDR3 extends over 14 amino acids. V was trimmed by 4 bases and J by 7 bases, leaving 17 bases between them. The V gene's germline CDR1 is SGDLS and CDR2 YYNGEE. Written as DNA, the CDR3 is TGTGCCAGCAGCCCCATCCGAGGGGAGGGTGGCTACACCTTC. This encodes CASSPIRGEGGYTF.

The table lists this clone with a few counts. The V and J genes are TRBV7-8 and TRBJ1-1; 9 bases fit TRBD1. Germline CDR1 reads SGHVS; CDR2 reads FQNEAQ. J was trimmed by 14 bases and V by 2 bases; bases with no gene match: 9. This CDR3 comprises 13 residues. CDR3 region: CASSLPGQGRRFF. For the CDR3, the DNA is TGTGCCAGCAGCTTACCGGGACAGGGCCGGCGCTTCTTT.

The CDR3 here is CASSYFRYDGYTF. The CDR3 DNA is TGTGCCAGCAGTTACTTCAGATATGATGGCTACACCTTC. The chain is built from TRBV6-5 and TRBJ1-2; unclear D gene. V lost 1 base and J 6 bases, leaving 9 bases between the germline ends. Germline assignment: CDR1 MNHEY and CDR2 SVGAGI. The CDR3 length is 13 residues.

J is TRBJ2-3 and V is TRBV11-2, with D maybe TRBD2 (6 bases). Trimming cost V 4 bases and J 1 base, with 21 bases left between them. This CDR3 comprises 18 residues. CDR1 is SGHAT, CDR2 FQNNGV, per germline. CDR3 in amino acids: CASSSTLQLVAGTDTQYF. For the CDR3, the DNA is TGTGCCAGCAGCTCAACCTTACAACTGGTAGCGGGCACAGATACGCAGTATTTT. The whole variable domain, filled in from reference TRBV11-2 and TRBJ2-3, reads EAGVAQSPRYKIIEKRQSVAFWCNPISGHATLYWYQQILGQGPKLLIQFQNNGVVDDSQLPKDRFSAERLKGVDSTLKIQPAKLEDSAVYLCASSSTLQLVAGTDTQYFGPGTRLTVL.

The J gene is TRBJ1-4, the V gene TRBV25-1; 9 bases map to TRBD1. The CDR3 spans 14 residues. J was trimmed by 5 bases and V by 8 bases; bases with no gene match: 6. Germline V CDR1 and CDR2: MGHDK, SYGVNS. CDR3 in amino acids: CASAGTGWNEKLFF. The DNA for the CDR3 is TGTGCCAGCGCAGGGACAGGGTGGAATGAAAAACTGTTTTTT.

The CDR3 nucleotides read TGTGCCTGGAGCCTGACAGGGGGGCACACTGAAGCTTTCTTT. Encoded protein: CAWSLTGGHTEAFF. The J gene is TRBJ1-1, the V gene TRBV30, with 9 bases matching TRBD1. V was pared by 3 bases and J by 3 bases, with 5 bases of the junction left unmatched. Germline assignment: CDR1 GTSNPN and CDR2 SVGIG (reference sequence). CDR3 length equals 14 residues.

This clone showed up just a few times. V gene TRBV29-1 combines with J gene TRBJ1-4; D is undetermined. CDR1 is SQVTM, CDR2 ANQGSEA, per germline. V gave up 6 bases and J gave up 7 bases, with 12 bases separating them. The CDR3 spans 12 residues. CDR3 sequence: CSVGRIGEKLFF. Written as DNA, the CDR3 is TGCAGCGTCGGGAGAATCGGTGAAAAACTGTTTTTT.

The rearrangement uses TRBV13 and TRBJ1-1; a weak D match, TRBD1 (6 bases). Trimming pared 4 bases from V and 1 base from J, leaving 13 bases between. From germline, CDR1 is PRHDT and CDR2 FYEKMQ (reference sequence). This CDR3 has 15 residues. The CDR3 DNA reads as TGTGCCAGCAGCTCCGGGACATTAACGAACACTGAAGCTTTCTTT. Protein sequence: CASSSGTLTNTEAFF.

This clone has a handful of counts. The J gene is TRBJ1-1, the V gene TRBV2; possibly TRBD1 for D (6 bases). Trimming took 6 bases from V and 6 from J, leaving 8 bases between them. CDR3 length: 11 amino acids. CDR1 is SNHLY, CDR2 FYNNEI, per germline. The CDR3 protein is CASRYRAEAFF. In DNA form, the CDR3 reads TGTGCCAGCAGGTACAGGGCTGAAGCTTTCTTT.

The DNA for the CDR3 is TGTGCCAGCAGCTTGAGCGAGTACAATGAGCAGTTCTTC. Its translation: CASSLSEYNEQFF. The chain links TRBV5-6 to TRBJ2-1; D ambiguous. Deletions cut 1 base from V and 4 bases from J, with 6 bases between. The CDR3 contains 13 residues. Germline V gene lookup returns CDR1 SGHDT and CDR2 YYEEEE.

On this clone: One end of the junction does not line up with germline, which may come from a read error. V usage is TRBV7-7 and J usage is TRBJ2-2; D possibly corresponds to TRBD1 (5 bases). The germline V gene has CDR1 SSHAT and CDR2 FNYEAQ (reference sequence). The CDR3 is made up of 15 amino acids. This chain's CDR3 is CASSLNDRGTGELFF. The DNA of the CDR3 is TGTGCTAGCAGCTTAAATGATAGGGGCACCGGGGAGCTGTTTTTT.

The chain is built from TRBV18 and TRBJ1-6; tentatively, D is TRBD1 (6 bases). With 4 bases removed from V and 5 bases from J, the gap between germline ends came to 12 bases. CDR1 and CDR2 (germline): KGHSH, LQKENI. The CDR3 length is 15 residues. Written as DNA, the CDR3 is TGTGCCAGCTCACGTTCAGGGGTCGATAATTCACCCCTCCACTTT. This sequence encodes CASSRSGVDNSPLHF.

This chain connects TRBV27 to TRBJ2-3, with D uncertain. Trimming stripped 8 bases from V and 4 bases from J, with 13 bases between. The germline gives CDR1 MNHEY, CDR2 SMNVEV (reference sequence). CDR3 length equals 13 residues. The chain's CDR3 is CASGQQRPDTQYF. The CDR3 coding sequence is TGTGCCAGCGGCCAACAGAGACCAGATACGCAGTATTTT.

As DNA, the CDR3 is TGCGCCAGCAGCTCGGGGACAGGGCGCTCTGGAAACACCATATATTTT. This gives the protein CASSSGTGRSGNTIYF. J is TRBJ1-3 and V is TRBV5-1, with 9 bases aligning to TRBD1. This CDR3 has 16 residues. Germline CDR1 SGHRS, CDR2 YFSETQ. After removal of 3 bases from V and 0 bases from J, the junction contained 4 bases not matched to a gene.

The chain employs TRBV5-4 and TRBJ2-4; 7 bases map to TRBD1. Germline V lookup: CDR1 SGHNT, CDR2 YYREEE (reference sequence). This CDR3 comprises 17 residues. The ends lost 3 bases at V and 1 base at J; junction bases unmatched: 10. The CDR3 DNA sequence: TGTGCCAGCAGCTCCAACACAGGGGTGCCGGCCAAAAACATTCAGTACTTC. Amino acids: CASSSNTGVPAKNIQYF.

The chain has TRBV14 and TRBJ1-1, with D hard to call. CDR1 is SGHDN and CDR2 is FVKESK in the germline V gene. V gave up 5 bases and J gave up 0 bases, with 13 bases separating them. The CDR3 runs to 15 residues. DNA of the CDR3: TGTGCCAGCAGCTTGGCACCGCTTTTGAACACTGAAGCTTTCTTT. It encodes CASSLAPLLNTEAFF.

This chain uses TRBV18 with TRBJ1-4; D is unresolved. CDR3 length: 16 residues. V was shortened by 2 bases and J by 0 bases, with 10 bases between the two germline ends. Germline V gene data show CDR1 as KGHSH and CDR2 as LQKENI. The CDR3 DNA reads TGTGCCAGCTCACCAAACAGCCCTGCAACTAATGAAAAACTGTTTTTT. It is translated as CASSPNSPATNEKLFF.

This sequence joins TRBV15 and TRBJ1-3, with D perhaps matching TRBD1 (6 bases). Germline V lookup: CDR1 LNHNV, CDR2 YYDKDF (reference sequence). Trimming stripped 5 bases from V and 2 bases from J, with 13 bases between. This CDR3 is 15 amino acids long. The CDR3 loop is CATSGGQPTGNTIYF. CDR3 in DNA: TGTGCCACCAGCGGAGGACAGCCAACTGGAAACACCATATATTTT.

The rearrangement links TRBV2 to TRBJ1-3; D unresolved. V lost 2 bases to trimming and J lost 4 bases, with 6 bases between them. From germline, CDR1 is SNHLY and CDR2 FYNNEI. The CDR3 totals 13 residues. The CDR3 spells CASSEYGGNTIYF. CDR3 DNA: TGTGCCAGCAGTGAATATGGCGGAAACACCATATATTTT.

The rearrangement joins TRBV1 to TRBJ1-1; the table's TRBD1 call for D was not verified on the DNA. TRBV1 is given as a pseudogene. The CDR3 runs to 16 residues. CDR3: CTSSQDGTGADPEAFF. CDR3 in DNA: TGCACCAGCAGCCAAGATGGGACAGGGGCGGATCCTGAAGCTTTCTTT.

The CDR3 nucleotides read TGTGCCAGCAGTGACGAACGGGTAGGTGGCTACACCTTC. This gives the protein CASSDERVGGYTF. This rearrangement joins TRBV6-5 to TRBJ1-2; D unresolved. Trimming cost V 5 bases and J 7 bases, with 14 bases left between them. The CDR3 runs to 13 residues. Germline-derived CDR1 and CDR2 are MNHEY and SVGAGI.

The gene calls are TRBV5-3 and TRBJ1-3, with 10 bases fitting TRBD1. TRBV5-3 is an ORF, and what it does is uncertain. The CDR3 extends over 17 amino acids. The V segment lost 4 bases and the J segment 4 bases; nucleotides outside the gene matches: 11. The CDR3 region has the DNA TGTGCCAGAAGCGTCGGGACAGGGGCCCTCTGGGGAAACACCATATATTTT. Residues: CARSVGTGALWGNTIYF.

V and J are TRBV5-1 and TRBJ2-1; 10 nucleotides agree with TRBD2. Trimming removed 0 bases from V and 8 bases from J; junction bases left unmatched: 8. Germline CDR1 and CDR2: SGHRS and YFSETQ. CDR3 size: 16 residues. The CDR3 region is CASSLDPSGRYDEQFF. The CDR3 DNA reads as TGCGCCAGCAGCTTGGATCCTAGCGGGAGATATGATGAGCAGTTCTTC. The complete variable domain, with remaining parts taken from reference TRBV5-1 and TRBJ2-1, reads KAGVTQTPRYLIKTRGQQVTLSCSPISGHRSVSWYQQTPGQGLQFLFEYFSETQRNKGNFPGRFSGRQFSNSRSEMNVSTLELGDSALYLCASSLDPSGRYDEQFFGPGTRLTVL.

The chain uses TRBV30 and TRBJ1-1, with a weak D call TRBD1 (5 bases). V was trimmed by 8 bases and J by 0 bases, leaving 19 bases between them. CDR3 length: 15 residues. CDR1 is GTSNPN and CDR2 is SVGIG in the germline V gene (reference sequence). Here the CDR3 DNA reads TGTGCCCAAGAGCGGGGGACCGACATGAACACTGAAGCTTTCTTT. Its protein product is CAQERGTDMNTEAFF.